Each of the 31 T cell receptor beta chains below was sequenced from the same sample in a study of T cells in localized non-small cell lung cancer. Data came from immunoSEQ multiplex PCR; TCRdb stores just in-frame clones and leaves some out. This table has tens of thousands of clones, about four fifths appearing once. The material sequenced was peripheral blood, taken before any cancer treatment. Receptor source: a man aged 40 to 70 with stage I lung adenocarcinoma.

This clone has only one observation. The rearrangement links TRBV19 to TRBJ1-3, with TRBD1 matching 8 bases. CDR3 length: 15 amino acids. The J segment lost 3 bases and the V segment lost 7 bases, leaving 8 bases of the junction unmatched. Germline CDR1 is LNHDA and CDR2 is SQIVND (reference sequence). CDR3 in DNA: TGTGCCAGTACTCTTCGCAGGGGGCTTGGAAACACCATATATTTT. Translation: CASTLRRGLGNTIYF.

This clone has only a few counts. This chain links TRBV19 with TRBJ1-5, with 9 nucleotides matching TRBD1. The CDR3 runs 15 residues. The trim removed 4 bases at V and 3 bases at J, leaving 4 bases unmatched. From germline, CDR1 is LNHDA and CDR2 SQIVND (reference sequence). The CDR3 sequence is CASSSGTGNNQPQHF. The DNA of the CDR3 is TGTGCCAGTAGTAGCGGGACAGGGAACAATCAGCCCCAGCATTTT.

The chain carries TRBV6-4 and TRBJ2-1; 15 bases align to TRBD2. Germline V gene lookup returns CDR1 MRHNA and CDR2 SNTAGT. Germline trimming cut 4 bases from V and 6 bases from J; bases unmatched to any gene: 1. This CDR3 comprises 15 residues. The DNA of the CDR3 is TGTGCCAGCAGTGGGACTAGCGGGGGGGCCAATGAGCAGTTCTTC. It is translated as CASSGTSGGANEQFF.

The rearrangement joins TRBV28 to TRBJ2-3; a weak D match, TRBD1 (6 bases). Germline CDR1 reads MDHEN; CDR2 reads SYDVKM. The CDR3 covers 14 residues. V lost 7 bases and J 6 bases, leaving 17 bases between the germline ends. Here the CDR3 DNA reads TGTGCCAGCAACCCTGTGGACAGTATGGATACGCAGTATTTT. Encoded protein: CASNPVDSMDTQYF.

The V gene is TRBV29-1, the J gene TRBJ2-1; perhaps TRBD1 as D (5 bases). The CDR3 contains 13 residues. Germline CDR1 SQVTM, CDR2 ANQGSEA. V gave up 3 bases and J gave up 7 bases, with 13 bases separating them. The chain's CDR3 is CSVDGRVQNEQFF. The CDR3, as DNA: TGCAGCGTTGACGGCAGGGTACAGAATGAGCAGTTCTTC.

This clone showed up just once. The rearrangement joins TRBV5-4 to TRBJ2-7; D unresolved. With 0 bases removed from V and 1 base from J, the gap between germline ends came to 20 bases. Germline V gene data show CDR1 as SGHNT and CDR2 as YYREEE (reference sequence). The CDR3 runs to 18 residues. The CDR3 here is CASSLVWVKPRKSYEQYF. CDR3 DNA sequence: TGTGCCAGCAGCTTGGTATGGGTAAAACCCAGAAAGTCCTACGAGCAGTACTTC.

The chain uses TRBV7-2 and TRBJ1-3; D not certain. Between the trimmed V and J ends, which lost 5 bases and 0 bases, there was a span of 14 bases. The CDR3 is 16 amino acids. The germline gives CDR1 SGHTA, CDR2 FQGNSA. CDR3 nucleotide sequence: TGTGCCAGCAGCGCCGTAGCGGGAGTCTCTGGAAACACCATATATTTT. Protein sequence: CASSAVAGVSGNTIYF. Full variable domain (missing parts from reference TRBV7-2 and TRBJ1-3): GAGVSQSPSNKVTEKGKDVELRCDPISGHTALYWYRQSLGQGLEFLIYFQGNSAPDKSGLPSDRFSAERTGGSVSTLTIQRTQQEDSAVYLCASSAVAGVSGNTIYFGEGSWLTVV.

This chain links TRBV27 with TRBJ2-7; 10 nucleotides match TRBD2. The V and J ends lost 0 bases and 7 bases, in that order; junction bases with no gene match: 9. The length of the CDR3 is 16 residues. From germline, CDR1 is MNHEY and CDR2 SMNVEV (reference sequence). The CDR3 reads CASSLSGLAGVREQYF. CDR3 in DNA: TGTGCCAGCAGTTTATCGGGGCTAGCGGGAGTGAGAGAGCAGTACTTC.

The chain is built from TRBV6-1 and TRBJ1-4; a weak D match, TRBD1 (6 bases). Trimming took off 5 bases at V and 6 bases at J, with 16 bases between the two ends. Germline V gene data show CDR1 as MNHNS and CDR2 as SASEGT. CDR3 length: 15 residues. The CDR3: CASSPPQGGDEKLFF. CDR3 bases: TGTGCCAGCAGTCCCCCACAGGGTGGGGATGAAAAACTGTTTTTT.

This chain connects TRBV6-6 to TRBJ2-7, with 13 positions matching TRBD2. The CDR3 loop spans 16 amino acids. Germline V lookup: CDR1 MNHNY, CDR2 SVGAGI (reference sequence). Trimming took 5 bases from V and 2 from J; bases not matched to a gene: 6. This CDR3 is CASSTPLAGGTYEQYF. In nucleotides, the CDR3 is TGTGCCAGCAGTACACCACTAGCGGGGGGGACCTACGAGCAGTACTTC.

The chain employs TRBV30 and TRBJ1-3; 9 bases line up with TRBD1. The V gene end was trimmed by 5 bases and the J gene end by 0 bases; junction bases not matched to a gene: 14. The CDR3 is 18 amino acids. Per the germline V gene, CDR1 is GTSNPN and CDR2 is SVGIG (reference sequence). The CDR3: CAWGRDRVIGTSGNTIYF. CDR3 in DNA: TGTGCCTGGGGCCGGGACAGGGTAATTGGGACCTCTGGAAACACCATATATTTT.

CDR3 coding DNA: TGTGCCAGCAGTTCGGACACCGGGGAGCTGTTTTTT. Amino acids: CASSSDTGELFF. The chain is built from TRBV28 and TRBJ2-2; D remains ambiguous. The V and J ends lost 4 bases and 3 bases respectively, with 3 bases between them. The CDR3 is made up of 12 amino acids. Germline V gives CDR1 MDHEN, CDR2 SYDVKM. Combining the CDR3 with reference TRBV28 and TRBJ2-2 gives the whole variable domain DVKVTQSSRYLVKRTGEKVFLECVQDMDHENMFWYRQDPGLGLRLIYFSYDVKMKEKGDIPEGYSVSREKKERFSLILESASTNQTSMYLCASSSDTGELFFGEGSRLTVL.

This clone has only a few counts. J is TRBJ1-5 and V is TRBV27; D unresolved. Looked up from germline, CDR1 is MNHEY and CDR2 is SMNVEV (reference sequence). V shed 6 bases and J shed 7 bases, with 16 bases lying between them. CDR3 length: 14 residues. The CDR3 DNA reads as TGTGCCAGCAGCTTGGGAGGTCCTGGGCAGCCCCAGCATTTT. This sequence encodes CASSLGGPGQPQHF.

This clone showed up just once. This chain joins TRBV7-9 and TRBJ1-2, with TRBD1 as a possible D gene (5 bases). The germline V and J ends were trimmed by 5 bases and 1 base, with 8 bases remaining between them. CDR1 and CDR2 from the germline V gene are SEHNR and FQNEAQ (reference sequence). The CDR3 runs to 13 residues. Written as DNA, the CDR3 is TGTGCCAGCAGCCTACAGGATAACTATGGCTACACCTTC. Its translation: CASSLQDNYGYTF.

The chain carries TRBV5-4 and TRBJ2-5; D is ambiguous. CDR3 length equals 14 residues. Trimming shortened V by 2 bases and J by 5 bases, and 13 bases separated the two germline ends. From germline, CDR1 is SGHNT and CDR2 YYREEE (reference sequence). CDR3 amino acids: CASSLKTLGETQYF. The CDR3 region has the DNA TGTGCCAGCAGCTTAAAGACCTTGGGGGAGACCCAGTACTTC.

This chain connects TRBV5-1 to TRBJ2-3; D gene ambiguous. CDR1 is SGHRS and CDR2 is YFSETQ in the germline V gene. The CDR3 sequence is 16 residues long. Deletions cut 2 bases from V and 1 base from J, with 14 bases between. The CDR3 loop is CASSFMKVMGTDTQYF. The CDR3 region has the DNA TGCGCCAGCAGCTTCATGAAGGTCATGGGCACAGATACGCAGTATTTT.

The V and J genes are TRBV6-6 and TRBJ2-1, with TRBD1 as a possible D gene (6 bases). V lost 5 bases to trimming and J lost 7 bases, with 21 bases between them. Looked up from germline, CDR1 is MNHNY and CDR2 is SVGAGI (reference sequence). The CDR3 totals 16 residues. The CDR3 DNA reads TGTGCCAGCAGTAGACGACAGGCCTTAGGCGTAAATGAGCAGTTCTTC. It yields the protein CASSRRQALGVNEQFF.

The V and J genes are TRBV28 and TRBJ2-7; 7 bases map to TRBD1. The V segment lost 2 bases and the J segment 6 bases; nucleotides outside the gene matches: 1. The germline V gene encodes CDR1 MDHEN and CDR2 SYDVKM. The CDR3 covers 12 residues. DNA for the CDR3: TGTGCCAGCAGTTTAGCAGGGGGCGAGCAGTACTTC. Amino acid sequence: CASSLAGGEQYF.

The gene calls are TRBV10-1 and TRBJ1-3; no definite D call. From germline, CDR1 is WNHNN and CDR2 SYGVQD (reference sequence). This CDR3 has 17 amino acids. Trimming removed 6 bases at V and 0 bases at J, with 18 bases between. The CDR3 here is CASSGYRLIHSGNTIYF. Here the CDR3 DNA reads TGCGCCAGCAGCGGATACAGACTGATCCACTCTGGAAACACCATATATTTT.

CDR3 in amino acids: CASSRPPKAGELFF. The DNA for the CDR3 is TGTGCCAGCAGCCGCCCCCCGAAGGCCGGGGAGCTGTTTTTT. This rearrangement joins TRBV9 to TRBJ2-2; D remains ambiguous. The CDR3 length is 14 residues. The V end was cut by 4 bases, the J end by 6 bases, with 13 bases between. Per the germline V gene, CDR1 is SGDLS and CDR2 is YYNGEE.

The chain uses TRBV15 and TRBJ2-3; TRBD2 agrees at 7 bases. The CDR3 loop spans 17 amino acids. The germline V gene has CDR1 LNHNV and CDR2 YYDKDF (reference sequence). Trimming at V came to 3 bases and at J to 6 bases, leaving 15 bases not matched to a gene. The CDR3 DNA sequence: TGTGCCACCAGCAGGGGCCGACTAGCCCCAACCCGTGATACGCAGTATTTT. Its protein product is CATSRGRLAPTRDTQYF.

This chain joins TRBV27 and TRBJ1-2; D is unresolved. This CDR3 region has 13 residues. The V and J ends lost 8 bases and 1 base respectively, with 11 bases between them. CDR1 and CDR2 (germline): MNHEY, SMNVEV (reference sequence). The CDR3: CASASQINYGYTF. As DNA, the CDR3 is TGTGCCAGCGCCTCGCAAATTAACTATGGCTACACCTTC.

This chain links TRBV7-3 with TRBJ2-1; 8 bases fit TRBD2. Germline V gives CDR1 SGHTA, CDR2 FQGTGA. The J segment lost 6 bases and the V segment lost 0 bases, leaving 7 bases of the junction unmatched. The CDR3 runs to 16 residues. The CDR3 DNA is TGTGCCAGCAGCTTAACGCCGGGAGGGCCGGTCAATGAGCAGTTCTTC. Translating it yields CASSLTPGGPVNEQFF.

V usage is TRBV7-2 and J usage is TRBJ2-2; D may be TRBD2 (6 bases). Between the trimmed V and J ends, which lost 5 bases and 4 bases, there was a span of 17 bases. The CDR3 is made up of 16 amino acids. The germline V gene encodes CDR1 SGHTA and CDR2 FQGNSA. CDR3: CASSPRRGTSTGELFF. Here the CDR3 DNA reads TGTGCCAGCAGCCCCCGACGCGGGACGAGCACCGGGGAGCTGTTTTTT.

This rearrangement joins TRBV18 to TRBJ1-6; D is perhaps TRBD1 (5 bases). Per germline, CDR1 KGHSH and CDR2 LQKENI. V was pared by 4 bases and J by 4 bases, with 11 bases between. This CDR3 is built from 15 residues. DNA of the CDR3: TGTGCCAGCTCACACCGGGACGGTTATAATTCACCCCTCCACTTT. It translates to CASSHRDGYNSPLHF.

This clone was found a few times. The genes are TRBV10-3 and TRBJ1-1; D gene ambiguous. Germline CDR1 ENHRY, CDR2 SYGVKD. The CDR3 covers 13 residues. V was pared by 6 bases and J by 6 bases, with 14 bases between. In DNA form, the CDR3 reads TGTGCCATCAGCCGTGAACAGTCTGCTGAAGCTTTCTTT. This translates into CAISREQSAEAFF.

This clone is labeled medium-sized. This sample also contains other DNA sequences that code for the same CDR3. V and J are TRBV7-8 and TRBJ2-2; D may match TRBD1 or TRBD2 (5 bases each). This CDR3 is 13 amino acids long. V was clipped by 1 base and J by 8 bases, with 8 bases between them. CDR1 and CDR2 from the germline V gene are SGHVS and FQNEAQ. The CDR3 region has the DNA TGTGCCAGCAGCTTAGACAGGACTGGGGAGCTGTTTTTT. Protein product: CASSLDRTGELFF. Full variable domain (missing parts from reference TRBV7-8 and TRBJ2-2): GAGVSQSPRYKVAKRGQDVALRCDPISGHVSLFWYQQALGQGPEFLTYFQNEAQLDKSGLPSDRFFAERPEGSVSTLKIQRTQQEDSAVYLCASSLDRTGELFFGEGSRLTVL.

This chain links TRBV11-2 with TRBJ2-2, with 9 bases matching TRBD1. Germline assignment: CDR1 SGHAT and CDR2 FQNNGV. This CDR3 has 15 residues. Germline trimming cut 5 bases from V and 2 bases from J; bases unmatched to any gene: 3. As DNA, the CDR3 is TGTGCCAGCAGCCCGACAGGGGGAAACACCGGGGAGCTGTTTTTT. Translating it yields CASSPTGGNTGELFF.

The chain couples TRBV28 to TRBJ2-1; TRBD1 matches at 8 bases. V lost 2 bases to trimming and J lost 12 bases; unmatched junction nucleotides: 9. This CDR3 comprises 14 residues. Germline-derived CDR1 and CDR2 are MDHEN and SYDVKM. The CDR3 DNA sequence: TGTGCCAGCAGTTTACCCGGACAGGGCAAGGGGCAGTTCTTC. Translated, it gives CASSLPGQGKGQFF.

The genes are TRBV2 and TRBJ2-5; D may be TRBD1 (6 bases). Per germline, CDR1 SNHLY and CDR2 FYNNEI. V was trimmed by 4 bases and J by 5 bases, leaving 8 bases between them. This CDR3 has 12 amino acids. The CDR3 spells CASSGQVETQYF. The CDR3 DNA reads TGTGCCAGCAGTGGACAGGTTGAGACCCAGTACTTC.

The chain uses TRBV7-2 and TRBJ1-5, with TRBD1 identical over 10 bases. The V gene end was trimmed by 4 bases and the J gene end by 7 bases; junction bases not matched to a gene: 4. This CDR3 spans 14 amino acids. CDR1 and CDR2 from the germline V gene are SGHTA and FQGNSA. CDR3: CASSSTGGRQPQHF. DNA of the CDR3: TGTGCCAGCAGCTCGACAGGGGGCCGGCAGCCCCAGCATTTT. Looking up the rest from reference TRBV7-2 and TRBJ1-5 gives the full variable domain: GAGVSQSPSNKVTEKGKDVELRCDPISGHTALYWYRQSLGQGLEFLIYFQGNSAPDKSGLPSDRFSAERTGGSVSTLTIQRTQQEDSAVYLCASSSTGGRQPQHFGDGTRLSIL.